The next 2 T cell receptor beta chains were all read from a single sample in a study of OX40 agonist ivuxolimab in advanced cancers. Method: immunoSEQ multiplex PCR; TCRdb's copy keeps in-frame clones and lacks some. The data show approximately 70,000 clones, 65% to 90% seen once. Specimen: CD4+ or CD8+ T cells sorted from blood, collected in a trial of the OX40 agonist ivuxolimab. These receptors came from an adult with an advanced solid tumor such as melanoma, head and neck, liver or kidney cancer.

The J gene is TRBJ1-5, the V gene TRBV28; 10 nucleotides match TRBD1. The CDR3 is 14 residues long. V was pared by 3 bases and J by 5 bases, with 1 base of the junction left unmatched. Looked up from germline, CDR1 is MDHEN and CDR2 is SYDVKM. The CDR3 DNA is TGTGCCAGCAGTTTTGGACAGGGGGATCAGCCCCAGCATTTT. This codes for CASSFGQGDQPQHF. Supplemented by reference TRBV28 and TRBJ1-5, the full variable domain reads DVKVTQSSRYLVKRTGEKVFLECVQDMDHENMFWYRQDPGLGLRLIYFSYDVKMKEKGDIPEGYSVSREKKERFSLILESASTNQTSMYLCASSFGQGDQPQHFGDGTRLSIL.

The chain's CDR3 is CASNDIGRSYGYTF. The CDR3 coding sequence is TGTGCCAGCAACGATATCGGACGGTCCTATGGCTACACCTTC. The chain recombines TRBV6-5 with TRBJ1-2; the D is unclear. This CDR3 is built from 14 residues. Germline V gene data show CDR1 as MNHEY and CDR2 as SVGAGI. V dropped 7 bases and J dropped 4 bases, with 16 bases sitting between them.